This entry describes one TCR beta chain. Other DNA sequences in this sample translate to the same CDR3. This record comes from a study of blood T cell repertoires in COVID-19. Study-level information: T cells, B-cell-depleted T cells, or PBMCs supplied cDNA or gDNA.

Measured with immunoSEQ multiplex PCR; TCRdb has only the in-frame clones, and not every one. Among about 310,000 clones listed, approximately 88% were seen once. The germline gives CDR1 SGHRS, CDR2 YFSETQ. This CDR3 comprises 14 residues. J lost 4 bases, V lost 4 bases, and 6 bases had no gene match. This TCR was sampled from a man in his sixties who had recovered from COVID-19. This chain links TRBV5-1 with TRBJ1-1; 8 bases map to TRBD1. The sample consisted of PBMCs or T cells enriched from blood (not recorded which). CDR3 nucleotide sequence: TGCGCCAGCAGCGTAGGACAGGGAGCCACTGAAGCTTTCTTT. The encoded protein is CASSVGQGATEAFF.